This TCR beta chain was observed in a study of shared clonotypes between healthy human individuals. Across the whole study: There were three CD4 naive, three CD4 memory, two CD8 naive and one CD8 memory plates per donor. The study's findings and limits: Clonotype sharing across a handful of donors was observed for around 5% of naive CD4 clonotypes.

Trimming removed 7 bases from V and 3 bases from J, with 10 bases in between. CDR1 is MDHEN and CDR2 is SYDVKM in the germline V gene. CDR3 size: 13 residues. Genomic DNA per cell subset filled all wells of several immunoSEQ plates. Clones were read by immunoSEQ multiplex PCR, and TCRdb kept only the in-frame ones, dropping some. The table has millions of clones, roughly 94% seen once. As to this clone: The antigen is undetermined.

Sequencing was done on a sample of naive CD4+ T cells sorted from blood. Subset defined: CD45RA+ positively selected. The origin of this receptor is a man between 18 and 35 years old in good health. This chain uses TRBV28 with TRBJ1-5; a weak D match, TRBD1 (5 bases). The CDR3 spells CASNTGVNQPQHF. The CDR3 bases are TGTGCCAGCAATACAGGAGTCAATCAGCCCCAGCATTTT.